This TCR beta chain was observed in a study of T cells after yellow fever vaccination. The germline V gene has CDR1 DFQATT and CDR2 SNEGSKA (reference sequence). Trimming removed 3 bases at V and 0 bases at J, with 16 bases between. The CDR3 is made up of 16 amino acids. Many counts were recorded for this clonotype. Its target is unknown. TCRdb re-analysed the 5' RACE reads in MiXCR, keeping a single row per CDR3 protein. The table records 450,000 to 600,000 distinct CDR3 sequences, 13% of them present only once. Whole-study results and caveats: Repertoires obtained by FACS sorting could include abundant clonotypes that entered as contaminants from the bulk population. Some clonotypes were seen in both the CD4 and the CD8 compartments. These made up a small share and likely arose from convergent recombination.

J is TRBJ2-3 and V is TRBV20-1, with D maybe TRBD1 (5 bases). The sequence came from a man aged 25 to 45 who received the YFV17D yellow fever vaccine. The sample here was PBMCs, taken on the day of the yellow fever booster vaccination. The CDR3 DNA sequence: TGCAGTGCTAGTTTTTATTTGACAGTTAGCACAGATACGCAGTATTTT. Translation gives CSASFYLTVSTDTQYF.